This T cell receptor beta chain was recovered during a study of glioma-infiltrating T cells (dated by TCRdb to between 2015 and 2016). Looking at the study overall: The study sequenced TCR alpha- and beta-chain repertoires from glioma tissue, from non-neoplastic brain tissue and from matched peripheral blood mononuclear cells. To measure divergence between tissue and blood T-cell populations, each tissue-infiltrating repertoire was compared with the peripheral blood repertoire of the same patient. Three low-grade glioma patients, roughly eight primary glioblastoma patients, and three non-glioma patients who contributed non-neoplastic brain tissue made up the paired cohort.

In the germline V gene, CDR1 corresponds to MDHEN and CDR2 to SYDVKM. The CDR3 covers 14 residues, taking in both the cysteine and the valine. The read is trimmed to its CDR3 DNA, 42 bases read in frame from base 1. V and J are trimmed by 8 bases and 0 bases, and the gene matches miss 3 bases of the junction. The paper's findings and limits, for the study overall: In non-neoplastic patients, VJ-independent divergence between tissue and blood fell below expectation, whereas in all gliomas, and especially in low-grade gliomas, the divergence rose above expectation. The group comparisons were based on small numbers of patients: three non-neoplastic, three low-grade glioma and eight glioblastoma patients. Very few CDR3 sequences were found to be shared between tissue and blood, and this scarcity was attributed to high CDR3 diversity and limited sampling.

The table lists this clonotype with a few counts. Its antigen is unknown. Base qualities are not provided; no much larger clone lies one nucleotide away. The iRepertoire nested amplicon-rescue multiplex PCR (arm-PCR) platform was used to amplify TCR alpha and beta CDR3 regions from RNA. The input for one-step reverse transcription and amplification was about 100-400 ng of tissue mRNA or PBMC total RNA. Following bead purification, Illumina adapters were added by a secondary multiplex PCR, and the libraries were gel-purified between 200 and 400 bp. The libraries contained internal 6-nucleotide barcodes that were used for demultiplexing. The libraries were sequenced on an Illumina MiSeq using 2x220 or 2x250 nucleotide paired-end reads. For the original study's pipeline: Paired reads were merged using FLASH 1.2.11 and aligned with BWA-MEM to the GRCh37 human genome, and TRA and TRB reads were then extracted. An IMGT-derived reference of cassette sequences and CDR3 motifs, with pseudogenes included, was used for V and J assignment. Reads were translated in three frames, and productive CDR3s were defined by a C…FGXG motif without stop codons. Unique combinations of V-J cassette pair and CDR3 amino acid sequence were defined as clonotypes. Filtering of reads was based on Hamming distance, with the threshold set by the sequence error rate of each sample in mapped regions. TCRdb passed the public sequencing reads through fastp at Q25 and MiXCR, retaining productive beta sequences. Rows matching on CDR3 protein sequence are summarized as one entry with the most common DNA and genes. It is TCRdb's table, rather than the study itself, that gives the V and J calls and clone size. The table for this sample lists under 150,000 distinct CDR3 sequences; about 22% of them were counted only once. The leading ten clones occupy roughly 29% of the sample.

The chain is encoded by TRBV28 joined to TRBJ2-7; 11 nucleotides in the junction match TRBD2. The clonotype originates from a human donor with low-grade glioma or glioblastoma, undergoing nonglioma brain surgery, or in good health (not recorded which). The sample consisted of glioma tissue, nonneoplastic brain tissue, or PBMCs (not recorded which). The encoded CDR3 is CASGTSGSSYEQYV. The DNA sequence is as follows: TGTGCCAGCGGGACTAGCGGAAGCTCCTACGAGCAGTACGTC.